This TCR beta chain was recorded in a study of T cells in Graves' hyperthyroidism and ophthalmopathy. Researchers amplified the TCR beta CDR3 regions from RNA transcripts. The primer set for the first-round RT-PCR of the TCR CDR3 was HTBI. In TCRdb, the multiplex PCR reads were re-called with MiXCR into one record per CDR3 protein. The data contain hundreds of thousands of distinct CDR3 sequences, over 35% of them seen just once; the ten biggest clones take up 7% to 10%. Per the germline V gene, CDR1 is SNHLY and CDR2 is FYNNEI. CDR3 length: 15 residues. Trimming removed 5 bases from V and 1 base from J; junction bases left unmatched: 6.

The chain carries TRBV2 and TRBJ2-5; 8 positions agree with TRBD1. Specimen: blood. This clonotype was sampled from a man younger than 35 with Graves' hyperthyroidism. The CDR3 loop reads CASSIGQGVQETQYF. Here the CDR3 DNA reads TGTGCCAGCAGTATCGGACAGGGTGTCCAAGAGACCCAGTACTTC.